This T cell receptor beta chain was captured in a study of metastatic and nonmetastatic thyroid tumors. Study at large: The study looked at repertoires side by side in blood and in tumor or nodule tissue from malignant and benign thyroid patients.

All patients were untreated before thyroid surgery. In the original processing: Clinicopathological groups supplied CDR3 differences that were used to build a distant-metastasis classifier for papillary thyroid cancer. TCRdb re-called the PCR reads with MiXCR. Clone size and V and J calls follow TCRdb, not the original study. Of roughly 38,000 clones in the sample, approximately 19% were seen once. As to this clone: The antigen remains undetermined.

Overall study results and limits: Reported TCR beta diversity, measured in blood and tumor, was significantly higher for malignant thyroid tumors than for benign nodules.

This CDR3 comprises 15 residues. Trimming removed 8 bases at V and 5 bases at J, with 18 bases between. Germline values: CDR1 MNHEY, CDR2 SMNVEV (reference sequence). The sequenced sample consisted of blood. This sequence originates from a female donor with papillary thyroid cancer or a benign thyroid nodule (not recorded which). Some clones in this sample may be carry-over from other donors' samples. The chain is built from TRBV27 and TRBJ2-2; maybe TRBD1 (6 bases). The DNA of the CDR3 is TGTGCCAGCTCCACGACAGGTGGCTGGACCGGGGAGCTGTTTTTT. Its translation is CASSTTGGWTGELFF.